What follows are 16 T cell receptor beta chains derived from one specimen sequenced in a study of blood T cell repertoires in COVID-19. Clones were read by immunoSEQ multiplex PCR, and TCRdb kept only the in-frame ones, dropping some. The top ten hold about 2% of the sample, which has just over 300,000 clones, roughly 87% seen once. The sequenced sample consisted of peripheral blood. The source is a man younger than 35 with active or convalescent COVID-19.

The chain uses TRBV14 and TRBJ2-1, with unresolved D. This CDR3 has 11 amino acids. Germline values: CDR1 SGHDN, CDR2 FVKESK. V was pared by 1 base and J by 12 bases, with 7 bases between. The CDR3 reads CASSQGSRQFF. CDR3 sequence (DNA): TGTGCCAGCAGCCAAGGGTCCAGGCAGTTCTTC.

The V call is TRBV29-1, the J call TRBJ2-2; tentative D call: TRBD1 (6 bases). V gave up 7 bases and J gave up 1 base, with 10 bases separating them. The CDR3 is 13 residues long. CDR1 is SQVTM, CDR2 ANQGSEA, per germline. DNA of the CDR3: TGCAGCGGGGGACATCTGAACACCGGGGAGCTGTTTTTT. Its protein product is CSGGHLNTGELFF.

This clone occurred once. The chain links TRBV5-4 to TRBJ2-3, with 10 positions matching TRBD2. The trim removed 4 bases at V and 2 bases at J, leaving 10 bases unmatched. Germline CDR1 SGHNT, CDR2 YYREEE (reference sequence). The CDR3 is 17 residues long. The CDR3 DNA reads TGTGCCAGCAGCCCCAGGACTAGCGGAGCTAACACAGATACGCAGTATTTT. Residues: CASSPRTSGANTDTQYF.

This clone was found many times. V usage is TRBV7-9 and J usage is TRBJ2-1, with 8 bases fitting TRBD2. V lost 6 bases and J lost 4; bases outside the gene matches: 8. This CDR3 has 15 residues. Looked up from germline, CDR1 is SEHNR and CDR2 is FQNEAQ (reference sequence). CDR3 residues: CASRPSSGGYNEQFF. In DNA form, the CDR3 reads TGTGCCAGCAGACCCTCAAGCGGGGGATACAATGAGCAGTTCTTC.

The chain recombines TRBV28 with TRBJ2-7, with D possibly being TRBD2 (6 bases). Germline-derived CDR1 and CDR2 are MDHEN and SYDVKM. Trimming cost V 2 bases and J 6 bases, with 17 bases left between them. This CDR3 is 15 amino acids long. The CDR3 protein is CASSLPGVGFLEQYF. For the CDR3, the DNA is TGTGCCAGCAGTTTACCGGGAGTCGGTTTCCTCGAGCAGTACTTC.

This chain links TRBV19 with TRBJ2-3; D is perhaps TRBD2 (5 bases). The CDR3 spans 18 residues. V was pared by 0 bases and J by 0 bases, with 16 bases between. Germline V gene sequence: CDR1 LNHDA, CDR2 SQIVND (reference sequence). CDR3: CASSIDPPGRTSTDTQYF. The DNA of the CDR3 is TGTGCCAGTAGTATAGATCCCCCCGGCAGGACTAGCACAGATACGCAGTATTTT.

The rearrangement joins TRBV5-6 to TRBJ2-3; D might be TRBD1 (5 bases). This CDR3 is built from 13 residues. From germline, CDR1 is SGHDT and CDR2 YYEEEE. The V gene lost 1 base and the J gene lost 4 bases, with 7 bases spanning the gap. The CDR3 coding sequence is TGTGCCAGCAGCTTGCTCAGGGCAGATACGCAGTATTTT. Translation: CASSLLRADTQYF.

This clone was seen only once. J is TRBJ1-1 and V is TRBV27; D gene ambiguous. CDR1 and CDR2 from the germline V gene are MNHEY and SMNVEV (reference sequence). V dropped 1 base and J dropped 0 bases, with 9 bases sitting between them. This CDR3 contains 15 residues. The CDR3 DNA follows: TGTGCCAGCAGTTTATGGGCGGGAATGAACACTGAAGCTTTCTTT. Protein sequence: CASSLWAGMNTEAFF.

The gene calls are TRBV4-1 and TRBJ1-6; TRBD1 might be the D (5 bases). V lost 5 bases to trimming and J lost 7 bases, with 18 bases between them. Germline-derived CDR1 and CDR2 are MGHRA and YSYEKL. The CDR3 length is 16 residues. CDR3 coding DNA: TGCGCCAGCAGCATACGCCGGGACTTGATCAATTCACCCCTCCACTTT. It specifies CASSIRRDLINSPLHF.

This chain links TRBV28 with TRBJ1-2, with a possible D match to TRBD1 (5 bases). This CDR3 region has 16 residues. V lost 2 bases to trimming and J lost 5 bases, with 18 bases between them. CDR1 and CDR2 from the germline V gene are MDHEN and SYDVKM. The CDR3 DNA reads TGTGCCAGCAGTTTAGCCCGCCGGGGCGCGGGGTATGGCTACACCTTC. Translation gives CASSLARRGAGYGYTF.

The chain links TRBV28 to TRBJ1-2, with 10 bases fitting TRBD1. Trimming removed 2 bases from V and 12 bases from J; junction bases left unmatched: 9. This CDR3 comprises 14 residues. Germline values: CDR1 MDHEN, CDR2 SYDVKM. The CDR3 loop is CASSLGVLGTGDTF. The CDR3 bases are TGTGCCAGCAGTTTAGGCGTCTTGGGGACAGGGGACACCTTC.

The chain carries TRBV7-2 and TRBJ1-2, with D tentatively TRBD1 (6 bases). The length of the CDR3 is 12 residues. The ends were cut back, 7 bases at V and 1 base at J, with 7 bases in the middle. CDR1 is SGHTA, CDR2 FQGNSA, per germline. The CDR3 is CASNRVNYGYTF. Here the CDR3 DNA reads TGTGCCAGCAACAGGGTTAACTATGGCTACACCTTC. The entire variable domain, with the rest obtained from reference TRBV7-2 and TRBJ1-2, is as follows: GAGVSQSPSNKVTEKGKDVELRCDPISGHTALYWYRQSLGQGLEFLIYFQGNSAPDKSGLPSDRFSAERTGGSVSTLTIQRTQQEDSAVYLCASNRVNYGYTFGSGTRLTVV.

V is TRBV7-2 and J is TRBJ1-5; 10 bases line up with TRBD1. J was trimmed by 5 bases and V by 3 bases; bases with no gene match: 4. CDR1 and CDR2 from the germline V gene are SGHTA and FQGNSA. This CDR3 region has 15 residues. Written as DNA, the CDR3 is TGTGCCAGCAGCTTTACCGGGACAGGGGATCAGCCCCAGCATTTT. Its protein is CASSFTGTGDQPQHF.

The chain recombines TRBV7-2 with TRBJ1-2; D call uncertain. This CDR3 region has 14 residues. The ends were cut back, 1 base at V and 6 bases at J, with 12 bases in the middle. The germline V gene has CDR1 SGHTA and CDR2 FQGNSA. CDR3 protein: CASSLGRTRDGYTF. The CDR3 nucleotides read TGTGCCAGCAGCTTAGGGAGGACTCGAGATGGCTACACCTTC.

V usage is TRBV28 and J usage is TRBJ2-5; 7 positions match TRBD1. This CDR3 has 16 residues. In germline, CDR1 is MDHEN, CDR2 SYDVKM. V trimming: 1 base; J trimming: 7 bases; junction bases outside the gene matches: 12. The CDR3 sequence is CASSLSDREPLGTQYF. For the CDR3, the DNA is TGTGCCAGCAGTTTATCCGACAGGGAGCCTTTAGGGACCCAGTACTTC.

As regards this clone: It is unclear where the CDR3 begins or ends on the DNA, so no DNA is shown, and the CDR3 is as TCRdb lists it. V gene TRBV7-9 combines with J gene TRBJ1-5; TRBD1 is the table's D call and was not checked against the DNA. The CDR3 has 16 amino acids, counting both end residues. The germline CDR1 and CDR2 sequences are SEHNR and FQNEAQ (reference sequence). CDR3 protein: CASSLGFLAGDQPQHF.